The clone carrying this TCR beta chain was counted many times. Its antigen remains unidentified. The data originate from a study of T cells in Graves' hyperthyroidism and ophthalmopathy. Study summary: Before treatment of any kind, peripheral blood was taken at initial diagnosis.

The study, taken as a whole, reports: A median about 6.5 months before onset, the model predicted ophthalmopathy.

Amplification targeted TCR beta CDR3 regions from RNA transcripts. With the HTBI primer set, the TCR CDR3 went through a first round of RT-PCR. One entry per CDR3 protein, called by TCRdb with MiXCR from the multiplex PCR reads. The table shows about 400,000 distinct CDR3 sequences, with around 15% occurring only once. Cells are PBMCs isolated from more than 8.5 ml of fresh blood. CDR3 length: 14 amino acids. Per the germline V gene, CDR1 is MNHNY and CDR2 is SVGAGI (reference sequence). V was shortened by 0 bases and J by 1 base, with 6 bases between the two germline ends. Sequencing was carried out using blood. This TCR was recovered from a man aged 18 to 30 with Graves' ophthalmopathy. The chain combines TRBV6-6 with TRBJ2-5, with D unclear. In DNA form, the CDR3 reads TGTGCCAGCAGTTACTCGCGCAGCCAAGAGACCCAGTACTTC. Its translation is CASSYSRSQETQYF.